The present TCR beta chain was sequenced within a study of cytomegalovirus exposure and HLA in healthy donors. The V end lost 3 bases, the J end lost 5 bases, and 16 bases lay between the germline ends. The CDR3 spans 15 residues. The germline gives CDR1 WSHSY, CDR2 SAAADI. Broader study findings: In an earlier analysis, productive rearrangement rates for most beta V segments clustered near 87% or 30%.

About this clone itself: Its cognate antigen is unknown.

Both 60 Vbeta primers and 13 Jbeta primers went into the PCR. Some clones are missing from TCRdb's copy, which holds only in-frame ones; the method was immunoSEQ multiplex PCR. The sample holds approximately 160,000 clones, about 71% seen once. The V call is TRBV10-2, the J call TRBJ2-5, with TRBD1 as a possible D gene (6 bases). Material: PBMCs. This clonotype was sampled from a man in his fifties or sixties in good health and CMV-seronegative. The CDR3 DNA is TGCGCCAGCAGTGATGCTCTAGGGGGTCGGGAGACCCAGTACTTC. This codes for CASSDALGGRETQYF.